Listed below are T cell receptor beta chains from one sample, sequenced in a study of naive and memory T cell subsets. TCRdb called the UMI-ligation and nested PCR reads again in MiXCR, with one record for every CDR3 protein. The sample lists around 5,700 distinct CDR3 sequences, about 6.5% occurring once. Source material: effector memory CD8+ T cells from blood. Receptors originate from a human donor in good health. The CDR3 runs from the conserved cysteine through the conserved F or W. D genes are given only for firm matches. Only part of the rows carry a size: once, few, many, or a class if the clone is expanded.

V gene: TRBV27; clone size: NA; D gene: NA; J gene: TRBJ2-3; CDR3 protein: CASSLGPITDTQYF; CDR3 DNA: TGTGCCAGCAGTCTAGGACCGATCACAGATACGCAGTATTTT
V gene: TRBV14; clone size: many; D gene: TRBD2; J gene: TRBJ2-7; CDR3 protein: CASSQDIVTSGSDEQYF; CDR3 DNA: TGTGCCAGCAGCCAAGATATCGTGACTAGCGGGAGCGACGAGCAGTACTTC
V gene: TRBV4-3; clone size: NA; D gene: TRBD1; J gene: TRBJ2-7; CDR3 protein: CASSQEDRGLFYEQYF; CDR3 DNA: TGCGCCAGCAGCCAAGAGGACAGGGGGCTCTTCTACGAGCAGTACTTC
V gene: TRBV6-2/TRBV6-3; clone size: NA; D gene: NA; J gene: TRBJ2-2; CDR3 protein: CASTWTANTGELFF; CDR3 DNA: TGTGCCAGCACTTGGACTGCGAACACCGGGGAGCTGTTTTTT
V gene: TRBV5-6; clone size: NA; D gene: TRBD2; J gene: TRBJ2-1; CDR3 protein: CASSLAGVNEQFF; CDR3 DNA: TGTGCCAGCAGCCTAGCGGGAGTCAATGAGCAGTTCTTC
V gene: TRBV6-4; clone size: few; D gene: NA; J gene: TRBJ1-6; CDR3 protein: CASSDSGSNSPLHF; CDR3 DNA: TGTGCCAGCAGTGACTCGGGTAGCAATTCACCCCTCCACTTT
V gene: TRBV6-2/TRBV6-3; clone size: many; D gene: NA; J gene: TRBJ2-3; CDR3 protein: CASGYRDSTDTQYF; CDR3 DNA: TGTGCCAGCGGATACAGGGATTCCACAGATACGCAGTATTTT
V gene: TRBV20-1; clone size: many; D gene: TRBD1; J gene: TRBJ1-6; CDR3 protein: CSARDLMGQGEVSPLHF; CDR3 DNA: TGCAGTGCTAGAGACCTTATGGGACAGGGGGAAGTTTCACCCCTCCACTTT
V gene: TRBV6-2/TRBV6-3; clone size: few; D gene: TRBD1; J gene: TRBJ2-5; CDR3 protein: CASSNGQEQETQYF; CDR3 DNA: TGTGCCAGCAGTAATGGACAGGAGCAGGAGACCCAGTACTTC
V gene: TRBV7-9; clone size: NA; D gene: TRBD2; J gene: TRBJ2-1; CDR3 protein: CASSPRGAGGKGEQFF; CDR3 DNA: TGTGCCAGCAGCCCAAGGGGTGCGGGGGGCAAGGGTGAGCAGTTCTTC
V gene: TRBV19; clone size: NA; D gene: NA; J gene: TRBJ2-6; CDR3 protein: CASKNDPSGANVLTF; CDR3 DNA: TGTGCCAGTAAGAATGACCCCTCTGGGGCCAACGTCCTGACTTTC
V gene: TRBV20-1; clone size: many; D gene: NA; J gene: TRBJ2-7; CDR3 protein: CSENGLDYEQYF; CDR3 DNA: TGCAGCGAGAATGGGTTAGACTACGAGCAGTACTTC
V gene: TRBV7-9; clone size: few; D gene: TRBD1; J gene: TRBJ2-7; CDR3 protein: CASSPLRQGAGHEQYF; CDR3 DNA: TGTGCCAGCAGCCCACTCCGACAGGGGGCAGGGCACGAGCAGTACTTC
V gene: TRBV6-6; clone size: NA; D gene: NA; J gene: TRBJ1-4; CDR3 protein: CASSYSTEGGEKLFF; CDR3 DNA: TGTGCCAGCAGTTACTCGACAGAAGGTGGGGAAAAACTGTTTTTT
V gene: TRBV20-1; clone size: many; D gene: NA; J gene: TRBJ1-1; CDR3 protein: CSARDLKGESTEAFF; CDR3 DNA: TGCAGTGCTAGAGATCTTAAGGGCGAGTCGACTGAAGCTTTCTTT
V gene: TRBV7-9; clone size: few; D gene: NA; J gene: TRBJ2-5; CDR3 protein: CASSSPEGEETQYF; CDR3 DNA: TGTGCCAGCAGCTCCCCGGAGGGAGAAGAGACCCAGTACTTC
V gene: TRBV4-1; clone size: NA; D gene: NA; J gene: TRBJ1-5; CDR3 protein: CASTQEITWDQPQHF; CDR3 DNA: TGCGCCAGCACTCAAGAAATAACATGGGATCAGCCCCAGCATTTT
V gene: TRBV4-1; clone size: many; D gene: TRBD2; J gene: TRBJ2-7; CDR3 protein: CASSPVAGVSYEQYF; CDR3 DNA: TGCGCCAGCAGCCCGGTAGCGGGAGTTTCGTACGAGCAGTACTTC
V gene: TRBV2; clone size: many; D gene: TRBD1; J gene: TRBJ2-1; CDR3 protein: CASSPGQVGRNEQFF; CDR3 DNA: TGTGCCAGCAGCCCGGGACAGGTGGGGCGTAATGAGCAGTTCTTC
V gene: TRBV15; clone size: few; D gene: NA; J gene: TRBJ2-6; CDR3 protein: CATSRDTSGANVLTF; CDR3 DNA: TGTGCCACCAGCCGAGACACCTCTGGGGCCAACGTCCTGACTTTC
V gene: TRBV6-5; clone size: many; D gene: NA; J gene: TRBJ2-7; CDR3 protein: CASSSAPPGGGAWHEQYF; CDR3 DNA: TGTGCCAGCAGTTCGGCCCCCCCGGGAGGGGGCGCCTGGCACGAGCAGTACTTC
V gene: TRBV20-1; clone size: many; D gene: NA; J gene: TRBJ1-5; CDR3 protein: CSAGRIQPQHF; CDR3 DNA: TGCAGTGCGGGGCGCATACAGCCCCAGCATTTT
V gene: TRBV7-6; clone size: NA; D gene: TRBD1; J gene: TRBJ2-7; CDR3 protein: CASSFGTGTYEQYF; CDR3 DNA: TGTGCCAGCAGCTTTGGGACAGGGACCTACGAGCAGTACTTC
V gene: TRBV29-1; clone size: many; D gene: TRBD2; J gene: TRBJ2-1; CDR3 protein: CSVPTRLAGNVNEQFF; CDR3 DNA: TGCAGCGTTCCCACCAGACTAGCGGGTAACGTTAATGAGCAGTTCTTC
V gene: TRBV20-1; clone size: few; D gene: TRBD2; J gene: TRBJ2-5; CDR3 protein: CSARAGGRSETQYF; CDR3 DNA: TGCAGTGCTAGGGCGGGGGGGCGGTCGGAGACCCAGTACTTC
V gene: TRBV12-3/TRBV12-4; clone size: many; D gene: TRBD2; J gene: TRBJ2-1; CDR3 protein: CASSHSLAGGLGNEQFF; CDR3 DNA: TGTGCCAGCAGCCATTCACTAGCGGGAGGTCTTGGGAATGAGCAGTTCTTC
V gene: TRBV4-3; clone size: medium-sized; D gene: TRBD1; J gene: TRBJ2-1; CDR3 protein: CASSQDNGQGNEQFF; CDR3 DNA: TGCGCCAGCAGCCAAGATAACGGACAGGGTAATGAGCAGTTCTTC
V gene: TRBV7-9; clone size: many; D gene: TRBD1; J gene: TRBJ2-5; CDR3 protein: CASSSLGQGGHETQYF; CDR3 DNA: TGTGCCAGCAGCTCATTGGGACAGGGGGGTCATGAGACCCAGTACTTC
V gene: TRBV9; clone size: few; D gene: NA; J gene: TRBJ2-3; CDR3 protein: CASSVEEFTDTQYF; CDR3 DNA: TGTGCCAGCAGCGTAGAAGAGTTCACAGATACGCAGTATTTT
V gene: TRBV6-2/TRBV6-3; clone size: NA; D gene: TRBD1; J gene: TRBJ1-6; CDR3 protein: CASSYSTGGFSPLHF; CDR3 DNA: TGTGCCAGCAGTTACTCGACAGGGGGCTTTTCACCCCTCCACTTT
V gene: TRBV20-1; clone size: many; D gene: NA; J gene: TRBJ2-7; CDR3 protein: CSALTTTSSYEQYF; CDR3 DNA: TGCAGTGCCTTAACCACTACGAGCTCCTACGAGCAGTACTTC
V gene: TRBV6-4; clone size: few; D gene: NA; J gene: TRBJ2-3; CDR3 protein: CASSDDPQAQQYF; CDR3 DNA: TGTGCCAGCAGTGACGACCCCCAGGCCCAACAGTATTTT
V gene: TRBV2; clone size: few; D gene: NA; J gene: TRBJ1-3; CDR3 protein: CASSADRSSGNTIYF; CDR3 DNA: TGTGCCAGCAGTGCAGACAGGAGCTCTGGAAACACCATATATTTT